This TCR beta chain was sequenced during a study of CD8 T cells in Susac syndrome. A remark on this clonotype: Its antigen is not known.

General study findings and limits: An acknowledgment was made by the study that its TCR sequencing and HLA analysis involved relatively few individuals.

Random hexamers were used to reverse transcribe the RNA input (about 0.5 to 1 ug). TCRdb redid the calling of the immunoSEQ multiplex PCR reads with MiXCR, one entry per CDR3 protein. This sample carries 130,000 or so distinct CDR3 sequences, around nine tenths of them seen once, and the ten largest clones take around 0.24%. CDR3 length: 11 residues. From germline, CDR1 is SQVTM and CDR2 ANQGSEA. V gave up 5 bases and J gave up 4 bases, with 6 bases separating them. Sequenced sample: CD8+ T cells from PBMCs. The TCR originated in a human donor with multiple sclerosis. This rearrangement joins TRBV29-1 to TRBJ2-1; no definite D call. The CDR3 loop reads CSVLGYNEQFF. The CDR3 DNA follows: TGCAGCGTTCTCGGGTACAATGAGCAGTTCTTC.